The 13 T cell receptor beta chains given below trace back to one sample, sequenced in a study of blood T cell repertoires in COVID-19. Method: immunoSEQ multiplex PCR; TCRdb's copy keeps in-frame clones and lacks some. The data show 200,000 to 250,000 clones, with about 93% seen just once and about 0.8% held by the top ten. Sequencing input: peripheral blood. The receptors here all came from a man between 60 and 70 years old with COVID-19, enrolled during active disease.

This chain joins TRBV28 and TRBJ2-1; 8 bases match TRBD2. CDR1 is MDHEN, CDR2 SYDVKM, per germline. V was clipped by 8 bases and J by 4 bases; unmatched bases: 10. CDR3 length: 15 amino acids. This chain's CDR3 is CASLLRAGGYNEQFF. DNA of the CDR3: TGTGCCAGCCTACTCCGGGCGGGAGGATACAATGAGCAGTTCTTC.

The genes are TRBV4-2 and TRBJ1-3, with 10 bases identical to TRBD1. The ends lost 0 bases at V and 9 bases at J; junction bases unmatched: 2. The V gene's germline CDR1 is LGHNA and CDR2 YNFKEQ. CDR3 length equals 14 residues. CDR3 DNA: TGTGCCAGCAGCCAAGAGGACAGGGGGAGCACCATATATTTT. It translates to CASSQEDRGSTIYF.

The genes are TRBV6-6 and TRBJ1-2; 10 bases are shared with TRBD1. CDR3 length: 14 amino acids. Germline loops: CDR1 MNHNY, CDR2 SVGAGI (reference sequence). J lost 3 bases, V lost 6 bases, and 4 bases had no gene match. Written as DNA, the CDR3 is TGTGCCAGCAGAGGGACAGGGGCATACTATGGCTACACCTTC. Protein sequence: CASRGTGAYYGYTF.

This clone occurred once. The J gene is TRBJ1-4, the V gene TRBV2; possible D gene TRBD1, 6 bases. V was clipped by 3 bases and J by 3 bases, with 17 bases between them. This CDR3 is 17 amino acids long. Germline-derived CDR1 and CDR2 are SNHLY and FYNNEI. CDR3 region: CASSDGGWAGANEKLFF. The CDR3 nucleotides are TGTGCCAGCAGTGATGGTGGATGGGCAGGGGCTAATGAAAAACTGTTTTTT.

This chain uses TRBV9 with TRBJ1-1; 9 bases agree with TRBD1. Germline values: CDR1 SGDLS, CDR2 YYNGEE. The V gene end was trimmed by 3 bases and the J gene end by 1 base; junction bases not matched to a gene: 1. This CDR3 is 14 amino acids long. CDR3 sequence (DNA): TGTGCCAGCAGCGCGACAGGGGGGAACACTGAAGCTTTCTTT. Translation: CASSATGGNTEAFF.

The J gene is TRBJ1-1, the V gene TRBV7-9, with 10 bases fitting TRBD1. The CDR3 has 14 residues. Looked up from germline, CDR1 is SEHNR and CDR2 is FQNEAQ (reference sequence). V shed 7 bases, J shed 1 base, and the junction held 3 bases outside the gene matches. CDR3 sequence: CASTRTGGNTEAFF. CDR3 coding DNA: TGTGCCAGCACCCGGACAGGGGGGAACACTGAAGCTTTCTTT.

V is TRBV11-1 and J is TRBJ1-1, with D tentatively TRBD1 (6 bases). The CDR3 is made up of 14 amino acids. V was shortened by 5 bases and J by 3 bases, with 13 bases between the two germline ends. CDR1 is SGHAT and CDR2 is FQDESV in the germline V gene (reference sequence). The CDR3 loop is CASSTADSHTEAFF. In DNA form, the CDR3 reads TGTGCCAGCAGCACGGCGGACAGCCACACTGAAGCTTTCTTT.

This chain connects TRBV11-2 to TRBJ2-3, with TRBD2 as a possible D gene (5 bases). The CDR3 loop spans 16 amino acids. The germline V gene has CDR1 SGHAT and CDR2 FQNNGV. V shed 1 base and J shed 3 bases, with 14 bases lying between them. DNA of the CDR3: TGTGCCAGCAGCTTAGTAGCCTCCGGGAAAACAGATACGCAGTATTTT. Its protein is CASSLVASGKTDTQYF.

The gene calls are TRBV25-1 and TRBJ2-7, with 9 bases lining up with TRBD2. The germline CDR1 and CDR2 sequences are MGHDK and SYGVNS. The length of the CDR3 is 16 residues. V was clipped by 5 bases and J by 5 bases; unmatched bases: 13. CDR3 sequence (DNA): TGTGCCAGCAGTCGCGGGGGGGGACAGACACTTCACGAGCAGTACTTC. It is translated as CASSRGGGQTLHEQYF.

The V gene is TRBV19, the J gene TRBJ2-1; TRBD2 is a possible D gene (5 bases). Germline loops: CDR1 LNHDA, CDR2 SQIVND (reference sequence). V dropped 5 bases and J dropped 5 bases, with 10 bases sitting between them. The CDR3 is 13 residues long. The CDR3 nucleotides are TGTGCCAGTAGTGTTAGCGTCGACAATGAGCAGTTCTTC. Amino acid sequence: CASSVSVDNEQFF.

The chain uses TRBV19 and TRBJ1-1; TRBD1 matches 8 bases. CDR3 length: 15 amino acids. The germline V gene encodes CDR1 LNHDA and CDR2 SQIVND (reference sequence). Losses at the gene ends were 3 bases for V and 7 bases for J; bases not matched to a gene: 10. The CDR3 bases are TGTGCCAGTAGTATGGGGACAGGAGAGATCCATGAAGCTTTCTTT. Protein product: CASSMGTGEIHEAFF.

The chain is built from TRBV30 and TRBJ1-5; no clear D gene. CDR1 is GTSNPN, CDR2 SVGIG, per germline (reference sequence). Trimming removed 0 bases at V and 3 bases at J, with 6 bases between. CDR3 length: 13 residues. CDR3 protein: CAWSVTDNQPQHF. CDR3 DNA sequence: TGTGCCTGGAGTGTAACAGACAATCAGCCCCAGCATTTT.

V is TRBV11-3 and J is TRBJ2-1; D gene uncertain. Trimming stripped 0 bases from V and 9 bases from J, with 9 bases between. In germline, CDR1 is SGHNT, CDR2 YENEEA. This CDR3 has 13 amino acids. The CDR3 region is CASSLDYRGEQFF. CDR3 DNA: TGTGCCAGCAGCTTAGACTATCGAGGTGAGCAGTTCTTC.